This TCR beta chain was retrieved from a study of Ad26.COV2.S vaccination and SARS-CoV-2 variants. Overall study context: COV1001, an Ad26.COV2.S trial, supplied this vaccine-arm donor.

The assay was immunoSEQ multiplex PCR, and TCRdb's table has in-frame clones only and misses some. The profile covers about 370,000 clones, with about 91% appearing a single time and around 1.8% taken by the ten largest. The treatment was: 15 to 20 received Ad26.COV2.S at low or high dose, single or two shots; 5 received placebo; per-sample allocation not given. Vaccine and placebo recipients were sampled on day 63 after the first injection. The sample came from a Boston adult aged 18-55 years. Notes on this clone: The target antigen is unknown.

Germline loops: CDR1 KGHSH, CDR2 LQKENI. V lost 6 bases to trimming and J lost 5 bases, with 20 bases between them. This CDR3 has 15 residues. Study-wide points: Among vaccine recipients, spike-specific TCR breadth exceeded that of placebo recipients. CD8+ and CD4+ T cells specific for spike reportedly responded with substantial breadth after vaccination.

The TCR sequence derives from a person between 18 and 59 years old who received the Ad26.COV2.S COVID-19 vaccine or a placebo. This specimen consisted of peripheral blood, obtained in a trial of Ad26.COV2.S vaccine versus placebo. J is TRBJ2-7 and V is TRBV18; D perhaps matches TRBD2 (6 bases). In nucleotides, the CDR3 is TGTGCCAGCTCTCCTTCCGGGAGCTATTCCGACGAGCAGTACTTC. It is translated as CASSPSGSYSDEQYF.